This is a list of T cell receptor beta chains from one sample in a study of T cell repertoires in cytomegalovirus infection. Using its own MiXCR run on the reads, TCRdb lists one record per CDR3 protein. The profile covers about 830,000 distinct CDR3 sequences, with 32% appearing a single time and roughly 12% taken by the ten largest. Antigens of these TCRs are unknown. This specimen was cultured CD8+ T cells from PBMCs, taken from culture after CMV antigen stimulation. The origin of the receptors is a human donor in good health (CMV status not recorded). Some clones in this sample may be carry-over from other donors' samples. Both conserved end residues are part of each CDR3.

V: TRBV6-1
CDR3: CASSVDRGRAKNIQYF

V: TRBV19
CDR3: CASRKTGRETQYF

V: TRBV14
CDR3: CASSHPGEGYEQYF

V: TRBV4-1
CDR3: CASGQDHWQAYEKLFF

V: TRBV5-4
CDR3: CASSDPDREAKNIQYF

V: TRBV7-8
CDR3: CASSLARRMGVKNIQYF

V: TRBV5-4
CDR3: CASEPDLNTEAFF

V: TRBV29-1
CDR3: CSVEAPGTDYGYTF

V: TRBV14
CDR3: CASAEGRAGPGNTIYF

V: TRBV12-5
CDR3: CASGITGGELFF

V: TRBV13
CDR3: CASSFSGASQGTQYF

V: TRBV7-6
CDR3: CASSLDVSGQETQYF

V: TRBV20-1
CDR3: CSARDKGVTEAFF

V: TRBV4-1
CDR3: CASSQGQVEKNIQYF

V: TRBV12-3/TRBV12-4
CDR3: CASSLWGGLDTGELCF

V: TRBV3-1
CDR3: CVSSPPGGSTEAFF

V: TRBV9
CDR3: CASSDRQVSGGYTF

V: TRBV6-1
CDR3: CATRGLAPARPF

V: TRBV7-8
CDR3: CASSPGPTGETQYF

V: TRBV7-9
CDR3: CASSGRERDTEAFF

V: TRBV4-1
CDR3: CASSQVMSVETQYF

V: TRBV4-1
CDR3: CASSPGTLGNQPQHF

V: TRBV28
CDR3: CASSSLWVNTEAFF

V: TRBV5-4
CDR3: CASSLAGVIEQFF

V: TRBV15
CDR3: CATSPEVWAEKLFF

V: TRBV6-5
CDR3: CASSPGQGWEKLFF

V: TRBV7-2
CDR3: CASRLLAGAEDTQYF

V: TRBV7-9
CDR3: CASSLAQDSRETQYF

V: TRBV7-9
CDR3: CASSGSGGTSNYEQYF

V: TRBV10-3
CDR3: CAIGSGGVTGELFF

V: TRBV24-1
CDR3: CATSTSNQRGTDTQYF

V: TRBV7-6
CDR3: CASSPGTGILESSPLHF

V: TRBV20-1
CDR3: CSARELWDTGANYGYTF

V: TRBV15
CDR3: CATSRSRVTEAFF

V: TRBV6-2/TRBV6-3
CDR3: CASSYGALAKNIQYF

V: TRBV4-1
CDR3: CASSQGGPYQPQHF

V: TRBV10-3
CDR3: CAIRRTGTGTDTQYF

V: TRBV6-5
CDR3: CASSYGAGETQYF

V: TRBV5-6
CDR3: CASSWEGVMQPQHF

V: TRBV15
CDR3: CATSRVVGRGETQYF

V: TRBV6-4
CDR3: CASSDPGERGISYEQYF

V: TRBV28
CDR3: CASSPQGQATEAFF

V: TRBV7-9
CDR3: CASSLGGTPRHEQYF

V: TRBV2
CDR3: CASPHGVPPFYGYTF

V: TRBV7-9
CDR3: CAEQGPRPETQYF

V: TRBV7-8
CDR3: CASSPLLAGYQETQYF

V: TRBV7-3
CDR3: CASSTGGGTEAFF

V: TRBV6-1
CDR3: CASSPAGIGETQYF

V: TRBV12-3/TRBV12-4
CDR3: CASSFRQAPRYGYTF

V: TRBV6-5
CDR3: CASSYGPDQETQYF

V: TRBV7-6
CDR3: CASSFTSGGLNEQFF

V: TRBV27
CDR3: CASSLRGLLNEQFF

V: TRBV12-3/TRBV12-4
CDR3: CASSQRTGGARETQYF

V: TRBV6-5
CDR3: CASALSKGTANYGYTF

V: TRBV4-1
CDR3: CASSQSSRDRSSYEQYF

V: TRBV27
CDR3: CASSFLYTGFNEQYF

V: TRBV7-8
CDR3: CASSLSRGREPANTEAFF